This T cell receptor (beta chain) was retrieved from a study of blood T cell repertoires in COVID-19. Method: immunoSEQ multiplex PCR; TCRdb's copy keeps in-frame clones and lacks some. The sample yields 140,000 to 150,000 clones, approximately 87% seen once. In germline, CDR1 is SGHKS, CDR2 YYEKEE (reference sequence). V shed 4 bases, J shed 8 bases, and the junction held 11 bases outside the gene matches. The CDR3 covers 16 residues. Enrolled through a virtual design, the participants were between roughly 18 and 95 years of age and came from roughly 22 US areas. The sequencing sample was made of PBMCs or T cells enriched from blood (not recorded which). The gene calls are TRBV5-5 and TRBJ2-2; 10 bases line up with TRBD1. The TCR comes from a man in his sixties who had recovered from COVID-19. The CDR3 DNA sequence: TGTGCCAGCAGCCCCGGGACAGGGGTTGCCGCTGGGGAGCTGTTTTTT. Protein product: CASSPGTGVAAGELFF. The entire variable domain, with the rest obtained from reference TRBV5-5 and TRBJ2-2, is as follows: DAGVTQSPTHLIKTRGQQVTLRCSPISGHKSVSWYQQVLGQGPQFIFQYYEKEERGRGNFPDRFSARQFPNYSSELNVNALLLGDSALYLCASSPGTGVAAGELFFGEGSRLTVL.